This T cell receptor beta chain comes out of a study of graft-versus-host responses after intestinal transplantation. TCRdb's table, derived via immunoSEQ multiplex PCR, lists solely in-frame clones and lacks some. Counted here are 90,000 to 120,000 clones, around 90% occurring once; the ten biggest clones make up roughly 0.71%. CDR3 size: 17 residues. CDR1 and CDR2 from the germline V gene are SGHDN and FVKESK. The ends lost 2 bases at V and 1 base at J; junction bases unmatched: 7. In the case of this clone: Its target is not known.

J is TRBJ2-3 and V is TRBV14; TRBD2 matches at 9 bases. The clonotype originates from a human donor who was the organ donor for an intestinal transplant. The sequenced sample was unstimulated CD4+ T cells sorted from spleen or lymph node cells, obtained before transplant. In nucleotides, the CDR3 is TGTGCCAGCAGCCAATACGGGACTAGCCCTGGCACAGATACGCAGTATTTT. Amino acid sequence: CASSQYGTSPGTDTQYF.